Sequencing of this T cell receptor beta chain was carried out in a study of identical twins. There are 12 residues in the CDR3. V shed 4 bases and J shed 10 bases, with 11 bases lying between them. Germline CDR1 reads SNHLY; CDR2 reads FYNNEI. TCRdb passed the 5' RACE reads through MiXCR, listing each CDR3 protein once. The table includes 570,000 or so distinct CDR3 sequences, roughly 9.9% detected once. This same sample was also part of a study on yellow fever vaccine responses in identical twins.

The V call is TRBV2, the J call TRBJ2-1; no clear D gene. The sequence came from a woman between 18 and 29 years old in good health. Sequenced input: PBMCs. The CDR3 protein is CASSVREAEQFF. The CDR3 coding sequence is TGTGCCAGCAGTGTTCGTGAAGCAGAGCAGTTCTTC.